This T cell receptor beta chain was found in a study of shared clonotypes between healthy human individuals. Study findings and constraints: The low donor count limited represented genetic and exposure-history diversity.

All donors were Caucasian adults living in Nashville, Tennessee. Repertoires were generated with immunoSEQ multiplex PCR, while TCRdb's copy carries only in-frame clones and drops some. This table holds around 2.5 million clones, 93% found once. Remarks on this clone: Its antigen is not known.

With 2 bases removed from V and 2 bases from J, the gap between germline ends came to 12 bases. Germline loops: CDR1 SGHRS, CDR2 YFSETQ. The CDR3 runs 15 residues. The chain links TRBV5-1 to TRBJ2-3; D unresolved. The receptor was isolated from a man between 18 and 35 years old in good health. Some clones in this sample may be carry-over from other donors' samples. The sample comprised naive CD4+ T cells from PBMCs. Documented subset: CD45RA+ positively selected. The CDR3 sequence: CASSLLLTLTDTQYF. CDR3 DNA: TGCGCCAGCAGCTTACTCCTGACTCTCACAGATACGCAGTATTTT.